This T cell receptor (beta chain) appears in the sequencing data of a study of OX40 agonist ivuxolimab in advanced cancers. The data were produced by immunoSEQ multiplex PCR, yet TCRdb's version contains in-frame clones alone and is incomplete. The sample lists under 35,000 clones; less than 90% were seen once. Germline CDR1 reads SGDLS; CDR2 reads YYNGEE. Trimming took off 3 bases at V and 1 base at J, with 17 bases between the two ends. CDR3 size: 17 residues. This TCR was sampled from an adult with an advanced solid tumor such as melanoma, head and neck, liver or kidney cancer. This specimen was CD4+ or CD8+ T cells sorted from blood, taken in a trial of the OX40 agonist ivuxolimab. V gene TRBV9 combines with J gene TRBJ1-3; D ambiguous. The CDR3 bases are TGTGCCAGCAGCGCCCACACCTCCCCTGGGTCTGGAAACACCATATATTTT. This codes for CASSAHTSPGSGNTIYF.